A single sample gave rise to the 26 T cell receptor beta chains below, sequenced in a study of T cell repertoires in cytomegalovirus infection. TCRdb used MiXCR to reprocess the reads, holding one entry per CDR3 protein. The data show over 100,000 distinct CDR3 sequences, about 30% seen once. These TCRs are of unknown antigen specificity. The sequencing here drew on CD8+ T cells from cultured PBMCs, taken from culture after CMV antigen stimulation. These receptors all stem from a human donor in good health (CMV status not recorded). Some clones in this sample may be carry-over from other donors' samples.

This rearrangement joins TRBV2 to TRBJ2-1; D may be TRBD2 (5 bases). V lost 7 bases, J lost 3 bases, and 7 bases lay in between. Germline-derived CDR1 and CDR2 are SNHLY and FYNNEI. This CDR3 spans 12 amino acids. DNA of the CDR3: TGTGCCAGCACCGACTACTACAATGAGCAGTTCTTC. Its protein is CASTDYYNEQFF.

The chain combines TRBV7-6 with TRBJ2-7; the D is unclear. Trimming took off 5 bases at V and 5 bases at J, with 10 bases between the two ends. The CDR3 length is 12 residues. CDR1 SGHVS and CDR2 FNYEAQ come from the germline V gene. CDR3 in amino acids: CASSNLNNEQYF. As DNA, the CDR3 is TGTGCCAGCAGCAATCTTAATAACGAGCAGTACTTC.

The chain recombines TRBV12-3 or TRBV12-4 with TRBJ1-5; the D gene is possibly TRBD1 (5 bases). The CDR3 length is 14 residues. Deletions cut 6 bases from V and 4 bases from J, with 13 bases between. CDR3 DNA sequence: TGTGCCAGCAGCTCAGGGTGGCAGAATCAGCCCCAGCATTTT. This sequence encodes CASSSGWQNQPQHF.

The rearrangement links TRBV12-3 or TRBV12-4 to TRBJ2-1; 9 bases align to TRBD2. This CDR3 region has 15 residues. J was trimmed by 7 bases and V by 4 bases; bases with no gene match: 8. CDR3 loop: CASSSMAGGGNEQFF. As DNA, the CDR3 is TGTGCCAGCAGTTCAATGGCGGGGGGGGGGAATGAGCAGTTCTTC.

The chain employs TRBV7-6 and TRBJ1-1; possible D gene TRBD1, 6 bases. The germline CDR1 and CDR2 sequences are SGHVS and FNYEAQ. The CDR3 is 14 residues long. Trimming cost V 5 bases and J 2 bases, with 12 bases left between them. The CDR3 is CASSPRDKNTEAFF. For the CDR3, the DNA is TGTGCCAGCAGCCCCCGGGACAAAAACACTGAAGCTTTCTTT.

This sequence joins TRBV6-2 or TRBV6-3 and TRBJ1-2, with D perhaps TRBD1 (6 bases). V was cut by 5 bases and J by 5 bases, with 15 bases left in between. The CDR3 is made up of 14 amino acids. Germline CDR1 MNHEY, CDR2 SVGEGT. The CDR3 nucleotides are TGTGCCAGCAGTCGGGACACCTTTGCTTATGGCTACACCTTC. Translated: CASSRDTFAYGYTF.

The genes are TRBV18 and TRBJ1-1, with D maybe TRBD1 (5 bases). The CDR3 is 13 amino acids. Germline V gives CDR1 KGHSH, CDR2 LQKENI. V was cut by 6 bases and J by 4 bases, with 12 bases left in between. Here the CDR3 reads CASSGGGITEAFF. The CDR3 DNA is TGTGCCAGCTCCGGTGGGGGTATCACTGAAGCTTTCTTT. The variable domain in full, with the rest retrieved from reference TRBV18 and TRBJ1-1, is NAGVMQNPRHLVRRRGQEARLRCSPMKGHSHVYWYRQLPEEGLKFMVYLQKENIIDESGMPKERFSAEFPKEGPSILRIQQVVRGDSAAYFCASSGGGITEAFFGQGTRLTVV.

The V and J genes are TRBV27 and TRBJ2-5, with a tentative D call TRBD1 (5 bases). Germline assignment: CDR1 MNHEY and CDR2 SMNVEV (reference sequence). This CDR3 region has 15 residues. V dropped 6 bases and J dropped 2 bases, with 16 bases sitting between them. This chain's CDR3 is CASRKGSWQQETQYF. The DNA for the CDR3 is TGTGCCAGCAGGAAGGGGTCTTGGCAGCAAGAGACCCAGTACTTC.

This clonotype was seen a single time. V usage is TRBV14 and J usage is TRBJ2-1, with D perhaps TRBD1 or TRBD2 (5 bases each). Germline loops: CDR1 SGHDN, CDR2 FVKESK. The CDR3 length is 14 residues. V lost 4 bases, J lost 6 bases, and 13 bases lay in between. DNA of the CDR3: TGTGCCAGCAGCCCCTCGAGGGGCATCAATGAGCAGTTCTTC. Translation gives CASSPSRGINEQFF.

V gene TRBV29-1 combines with J gene TRBJ2-5; the match to TRBD1 covers 8 bases. This CDR3 is built from 17 residues. From germline, CDR1 is SQVTM and CDR2 ANQGSEA. V gave up 0 bases and J gave up 2 bases; unmatched junction bases: 11. In nucleotides, the CDR3 is TGCAGCGTTGAAGATCAACGGGGAGGACAGGGACAAGAGACCCAGTACTTC. Its translation is CSVEDQRGGQGQETQYF. The whole variable domain, remainder taken from reference TRBV29-1 and TRBJ2-5, is SAVISQKPSRDICQRGTSLTIQCQVDSQVTMMFWYRQQPGQSLTLIATANQGSEATYESGFVIDKFPISRPNLTFSTLTVSNMSPEDSSIYLCSVEDQRGGQGQETQYFGPGTRLLVL.

This clonotype was counted a few times. The chain carries TRBV7-4 and TRBJ1-2, with 8 bases identical to TRBD1. Per the germline V gene, CDR1 is SGHVT and CDR2 is SQSDAQ. V was pared by 5 bases and J by 2 bases, with 7 bases of the junction left unmatched. The CDR3 runs 15 residues. CDR3 protein: CASSPPGQVNYGYTF. The CDR3 DNA reads TGTGCCAGCAGCCCCCCGGGACAGGTGAACTATGGCTACACCTTC. Together with reference TRBV7-4 and TRBJ1-2, the CDR3 gives the full variable domain: GAGVSQSPRYKVAKRGRDVALRCDSISGHVTLYWYRQTLGQGSEVLTYSQSDAQRDKSGRPSGRFSAERPERSVSTLKIQRTEQGDSAVYLCASSPPGQVNYGYTFGSGTRLTVV.

The V and J genes are TRBV4-1 and TRBJ1-4; TRBD1 aligns across 9 bases. The CDR3 runs 16 residues. The V and J ends lost 0 bases and 8 bases, in that order; junction bases with no gene match: 7. From germline, CDR1 is MGHRA and CDR2 YSYEKL. CDR3 nucleotide sequence: TGCGCCAGCAGCCAAGATGTGGGACAGGGTGAGGAAAAACTGTTTTTT. This gives the protein CASSQDVGQGEEKLFF.

This clonotype has ten or more counts. V and J are TRBV5-6 and TRBJ2-3; a possible D gene is TRBD1 (5 bases). The length of the CDR3 is 17 residues. Trimming took 4 bases from V and 2 from J, leaving 20 bases between them. Germline CDR1 SGHDT, CDR2 YYEEEE. CDR3 sequence: CASSPQETELYTDTQYF. Here the CDR3 DNA reads TGTGCCAGCAGCCCACAGGAGACGGAACTATACACAGATACGCAGTATTTT.

This clonotype showed up just a few times. The V and J genes are TRBV6-5 and TRBJ2-7; TRBD1 aligns across 7 bases. This CDR3 has 13 residues. Germline V gene lookup returns CDR1 MNHEY and CDR2 SVGAGI. Losses at the gene ends were 8 bases for V and 3 bases for J; bases not matched to a gene: 7. CDR3 DNA sequence: TGTGCCAGCGCGTCGGGACAGCTCTACGAGCAGTACTTC. This encodes CASASGQLYEQYF.

This chain joins TRBV29-1 and TRBJ2-5; either TRBD1 or TRBD2 may fit D (5 bases each). V shed 0 bases and J shed 5 bases, with 19 bases lying between them. This CDR3 region has 16 residues. Germline CDR1 is SQVTM and CDR2 is ANQGSEA. The CDR3: CSVEDWSGTTGETQYF. Here the CDR3 DNA reads TGCAGCGTTGAAGATTGGAGTGGGACCACTGGGGAGACCCAGTACTTC.

The chain couples TRBV7-4 to TRBJ1-2; D is unclear. V was trimmed by 1 base and J by 10 bases, leaving 25 bases between them. The CDR3 is 17 residues long. Germline V lookup: CDR1 SGHVT, CDR2 SQSDAQ. The CDR3 here is CASSLGDAEYILPDYTF. The CDR3 DNA reads TGTGCCAGCAGCTTAGGTGATGCCGAGTATATCTTGCCCGACTACACCTTC.

V usage is TRBV12-3 or TRBV12-4 and J usage is TRBJ2-7, with D unclear. The V gene lost 2 bases and the J gene lost 7 bases, with 21 bases spanning the gap. The CDR3 loop spans 16 amino acids. CDR3 nucleotide sequence: TGTGCCAGCAGTTTAAGGCGGCCAAAAGGGATGGGGGAGCAGTACTTC. Encoded protein: CASSLRRPKGMGEQYF.

This clonotype has just a few counts. This chain connects TRBV4-1 to TRBJ2-1; TRBD2 might be the D (6 bases). Germline CDR1 reads MGHRA; CDR2 reads YSYEKL. The germline V and J ends were trimmed by 1 base and 4 bases, with 14 bases remaining between them. CDR3 length: 16 residues. The CDR3 here is CASSQVRDPLYNEQFF. CDR3 DNA sequence: TGCGCCAGCAGCCAAGTGCGGGACCCCCTTTACAATGAGCAGTTCTTC.

This chain joins TRBV27 and TRBJ1-2, with D perhaps matching TRBD1 (6 bases). CDR1 MNHEY and CDR2 SMNVEV come from the germline V gene (reference sequence). Deletions cut 0 bases from V and 8 bases from J, with 13 bases between. The CDR3 extends over 14 amino acids. CDR3 protein: CASSLSGAGGGYTF. The CDR3 bases are TGTGCCAGCAGTTTATCGGGGGCGGGCGGGGGCTACACCTTC.

This clonotype showed up many times. This chain connects TRBV7-8 to TRBJ1-5; tentatively, D is TRBD1 (6 bases). The germline gives CDR1 SGHVS, CDR2 FQNEAQ. CDR3 length: 15 amino acids. The V end was cut by 5 bases, the J end by 4 bases, with 15 bases between. CDR3 sequence (DNA): TGTGCCAGCAGCCTTCACGGGACACTAAATCAGCCCCAGCATTTT. Residues: CASSLHGTLNQPQHF.

The chain recombines TRBV7-2 with TRBJ2-5, with TRBD2 matching 9 bases. CDR1 is SGHTA, CDR2 FQGNSA, per germline. The CDR3 runs to 15 residues. V lost 2 bases and J lost 5; bases outside the gene matches: 6. The CDR3 nucleotides are TGTGCCAGCAGCTTACTAGCGGGGATGGTGGAGACCCAGTACTTC. It yields the protein CASSLLAGMVETQYF.

The chain uses TRBV27 and TRBJ2-1, with TRBD2 identical over 10 bases. CDR3 length equals 13 residues. Germline CDR1 MNHEY, CDR2 SMNVEV (reference sequence). Trimming took 6 bases from V and 8 from J; bases not matched to a gene: 4. In nucleotides, the CDR3 is TGTGCCAGCAGCGAAGGGACTAGCGATGAGCAGTTCTTC. Residues: CASSEGTSDEQFF.

This chain links TRBV28 with TRBJ1-2, with TRBD1 matching over 9 bases. Germline trimming cut 5 bases from V and 8 bases from J; bases unmatched to any gene: 18. The CDR3 covers 17 residues. Germline V gene data show CDR1 as MDHEN and CDR2 as SYDVKM. Written as DNA, the CDR3 is TGTGCCAGCAGTGTTGTGCTACAGGGGGCGAGTCCCCTAGGCTACACCTTC. As protein: CASSVVLQGASPLGYTF.

This clonotype has only a few counts. The chain recombines TRBV6-5 with TRBJ2-1; D uncertain. Germline CDR1 and CDR2: MNHEY and SVGAGI. The CDR3 length is 13 residues. V lost 6 bases, J lost 5 bases, and 11 bases lay in between. CDR3 sequence: CASSPLGHNEQFF. As DNA, the CDR3 is TGTGCCAGCAGCCCCTTGGGCCACAATGAGCAGTTCTTC.

The chain recombines TRBV20-1 with TRBJ2-1, with TRBD1 matching 12 bases. The V segment lost 2 bases and the J segment 8 bases; nucleotides outside the gene matches: 13. Per germline, CDR1 DFQATT and CDR2 SNEGSKA (reference sequence). This CDR3 is 17 amino acids long. In DNA form, the CDR3 reads TGCAGTGCTAGACCAACAGACACCGGGACAGGGGGCTATGAGCAGTTCTTC. This translates into CSARPTDTGTGGYEQFF.

V is TRBV15 and J is TRBJ2-3; D is unresolved. The V end was cut by 2 bases, the J end by 4 bases, with 4 bases between. CDR1 LNHNV and CDR2 YYDKDF come from the germline V gene (reference sequence). This CDR3 region has 12 residues. The CDR3, as DNA: TGTGCCACCAGCAGAAGGGCAGATACGCAGTATTTT. It yields the protein CATSRRADTQYF.